These T cell receptor beta chains were read from a single sample in a study of T cells expressing NK-cell markers. TCRdb reprocessed the 5' RACE reads and reports one entry per CDR3 protein, with no DNA. Its listing shows about 260,000 distinct CDR3 sequences. The sample consisted of blood T cells: a sorted CD56 or NKG2C T cell subset, CD4+ or CD8+ T cells, or bulk PBMC T cells (not recorded which). Every receptor here comes from a man aged 18 to 35 in good health. Both conserved end residues are part of each CDR3. Each record gives: J gene, V gene, CDR3 protein.

J gene: TRBJ2-3
V gene: TRBV29-1
CDR3 protein: CSVERDEGLAPDTQYF

J gene: TRBJ2-1
V gene: TRBV6-1
CDR3 protein: CASSYPPASNEQFF

J gene: TRBJ2-1
V gene: TRBV4-3
CDR3 protein: CASSQAGGLRNEQFF

J gene: TRBJ2-5
V gene: TRBV29-1
CDR3 protein: CSVGVLEETQYF

J gene: TRBJ2-5
V gene: TRBV28
CDR3 protein: CASGLTGGRETQYF

J gene: TRBJ2-5
V gene: TRBV11-3
CDR3 protein: CASSSRDRGLETQYF

J gene: TRBJ2-7
V gene: TRBV12-3/TRBV12-4
CDR3 protein: CASSVTGGDAEQYF

J gene: TRBJ1-4
V gene: TRBV27
CDR3 protein: CASSLQQGGREKLFF

J gene: TRBJ2-7
V gene: TRBV10-3
CDR3 protein: CAISESLTGNEQYF

J gene: TRBJ2-5
V gene: TRBV7-2
CDR3 protein: CASSHGTPQETQYF

J gene: TRBJ2-1
V gene: TRBV5-1
CDR3 protein: CASRADGYNEQFF

J gene: TRBJ1-2
V gene: TRBV5-6
CDR3 protein: CASSEGLRNYGYTF

J gene: TRBJ2-7
V gene: TRBV7-2
CDR3 protein: CASTLTGAHEQYF

J gene: TRBJ2-2
V gene: TRBV20-1
CDR3 protein: CSAHGTLTNTGELFF

J gene: TRBJ2-1
V gene: TRBV12-3/TRBV12-4
CDR3 protein: CASSPGGFQYNEQFF

J gene: TRBJ1-5
V gene: TRBV12-3/TRBV12-4
CDR3 protein: CASSWLGQGAPQHF

J gene: TRBJ2-7
V gene: TRBV7-2
CDR3 protein: CASSLEGGSPSYEQYF

J gene: TRBJ2-5
V gene: TRBV19
CDR3 protein: CASSIGTYRQETQYF

J gene: TRBJ2-4
V gene: TRBV12-3/TRBV12-4
CDR3 protein: CATTPFRSGNIQYF

J gene: TRBJ1-2
V gene: TRBV20-1
CDR3 protein: CSANSQPDSYGYTF

J gene: TRBJ2-3
V gene: TRBV12-3/TRBV12-4
CDR3 protein: CASSARVWGTDTQYF

J gene: TRBJ1-5
V gene: TRBV12-3/TRBV12-4
CDR3 protein: CASSLTGSNQPQHF

J gene: TRBJ2-3
V gene: TRBV11-1
CDR3 protein: CASSSLAPRLGTTDTQYF

J gene: TRBJ2-1
V gene: TRBV20-1
CDR3 protein: CSAFRSDTYNEQFF

J gene: TRBJ1-5
V gene: TRBV20-1
CDR3 protein: CSARGGQGQGRRQPQHF

J gene: TRBJ2-1
V gene: TRBV30
CDR3 protein: CAWSAPGRRYNEQFF

J gene: TRBJ1-1
V gene: TRBV5-5
CDR3 protein: CASSRGGRDTEAFF

J gene: TRBJ2-7
V gene: TRBV6-5
CDR3 protein: CASSSPRLEGSYEQYF

J gene: TRBJ2-1
V gene: TRBV15
CDR3 protein: CATSRGPPSRDRAYNEQFF

J gene: TRBJ2-5
V gene: TRBV4-2
CDR3 protein: CASSQEVVIGTEETQYF

J gene: TRBJ2-7
V gene: TRBV28
CDR3 protein: CASSFGPPSGTYEQYF

J gene: TRBJ1-5
V gene: TRBV12-3/TRBV12-4
CDR3 protein: CASSLVAGKPQHF

J gene: TRBJ2-1
V gene: TRBV7-6
CDR3 protein: CASSLGLAHTNEQFF

J gene: TRBJ1-1
V gene: TRBV3-1
CDR3 protein: CASSQVQGSEAFF

J gene: TRBJ2-4
V gene: TRBV18
CDR3 protein: CASSRAASGPENIQYF

J gene: TRBJ2-7
V gene: TRBV5-1
CDR3 protein: CASSPAGFTYEQYF

J gene: TRBJ2-1
V gene: TRBV7-3
CDR3 protein: CASSLTGTAYNEQFF

J gene: TRBJ2-3
V gene: TRBV5-1
CDR3 protein: CASSLDSASGRRNTQYF

J gene: TRBJ1-1
V gene: TRBV11-2
CDR3 protein: CASSPGLALNTEAFF

J gene: TRBJ2-1
V gene: TRBV12-3/TRBV12-4
CDR3 protein: CASSLLVGRGDEQFF

J gene: TRBJ2-6
V gene: TRBV2
CDR3 protein: CASSEGAWANVLTF

J gene: TRBJ1-1
V gene: TRBV11-2
CDR3 protein: CASSLYGRSWGEAFF

J gene: TRBJ2-5
V gene: TRBV14
CDR3 protein: CASSRPGQVQETQYF

J gene: TRBJ2-5
V gene: TRBV28
CDR3 protein: CASSPGLRTQYF

J gene: TRBJ2-1
V gene: TRBV7-9
CDR3 protein: CASSPDRGTSGRANEQFF

J gene: TRBJ2-7
V gene: TRBV29-1
CDR3 protein: CSAAPRTSSYEQYF

J gene: TRBJ2-7
V gene: TRBV5-6
CDR3 protein: CASIGGIFSGEQYF

J gene: TRBJ1-5
V gene: TRBV20-1
CDR3 protein: CSARGDGDLGQPQHF

J gene: TRBJ2-1
V gene: TRBV19
CDR3 protein: CASSVQTGTVRSEQFF

J gene: TRBJ2-2
V gene: TRBV7-9
CDR3 protein: CASSLSGSPGELFF

J gene: TRBJ1-1
V gene: TRBV19
CDR3 protein: CASSTRLGAEAFF

J gene: TRBJ2-1
V gene: TRBV3-1
CDR3 protein: CASSVLQQGNEQFF

J gene: TRBJ2-3
V gene: TRBV6-2/TRBV6-3
CDR3 protein: CASTEAGATDTQYF

J gene: TRBJ2-2
V gene: TRBV5-1
CDR3 protein: CATRDPSRSGELFF